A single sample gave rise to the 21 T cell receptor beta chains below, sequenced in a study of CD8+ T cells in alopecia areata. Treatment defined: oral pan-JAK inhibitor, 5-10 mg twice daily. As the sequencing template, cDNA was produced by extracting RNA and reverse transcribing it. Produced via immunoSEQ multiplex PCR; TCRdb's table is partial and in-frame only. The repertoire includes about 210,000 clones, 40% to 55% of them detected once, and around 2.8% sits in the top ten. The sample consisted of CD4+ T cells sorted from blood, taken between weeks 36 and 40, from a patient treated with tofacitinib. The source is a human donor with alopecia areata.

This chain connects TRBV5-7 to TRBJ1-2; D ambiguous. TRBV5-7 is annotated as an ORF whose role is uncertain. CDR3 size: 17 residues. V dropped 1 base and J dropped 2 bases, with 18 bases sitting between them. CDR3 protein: CASSLTAGGQQNYGYTF. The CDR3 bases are TGTGCCAGCAGCTTGACTGCGGGAGGGCAACAGAACTATGGCTACACCTTC.

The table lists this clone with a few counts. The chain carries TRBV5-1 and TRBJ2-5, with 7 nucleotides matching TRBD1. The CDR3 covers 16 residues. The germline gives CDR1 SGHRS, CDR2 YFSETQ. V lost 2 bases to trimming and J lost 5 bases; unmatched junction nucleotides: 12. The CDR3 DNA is TGCGCCAGCAGCTTCTCCGGCCAGGGGGAAGGGGAGACCCAGTACTTC. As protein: CASSFSGQGEGETQYF.

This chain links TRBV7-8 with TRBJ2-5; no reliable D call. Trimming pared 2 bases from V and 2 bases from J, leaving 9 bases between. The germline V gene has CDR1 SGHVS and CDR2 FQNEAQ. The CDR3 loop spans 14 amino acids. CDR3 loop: CASSLTGRQETQYF. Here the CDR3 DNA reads TGTGCCAGCAGCTTAACCGGACGGCAAGAGACCCAGTACTTC. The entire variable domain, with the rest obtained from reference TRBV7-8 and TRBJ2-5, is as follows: GAGVSQSPRYKVAKRGQDVALRCDPISGHVSLFWYQQALGQGPEFLTYFQNEAQLDKSGLPSDRFFAERPEGSVSTLKIQRTQQEDSAVYLCASSLTGRQETQYFGPGTRLLVL.

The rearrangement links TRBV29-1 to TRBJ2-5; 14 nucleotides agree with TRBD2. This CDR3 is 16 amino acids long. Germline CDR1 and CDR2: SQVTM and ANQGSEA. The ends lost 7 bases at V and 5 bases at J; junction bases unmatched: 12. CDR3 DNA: TGCAGCGCCCGGGGACTAGCGGGGGCCCTTAAGGAGACCCAGTACTTC. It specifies CSARGLAGALKETQYF.

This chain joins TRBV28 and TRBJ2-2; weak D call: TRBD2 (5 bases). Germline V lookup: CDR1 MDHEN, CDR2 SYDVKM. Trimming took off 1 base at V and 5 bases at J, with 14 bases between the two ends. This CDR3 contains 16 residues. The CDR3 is CASSLFVGSGTGELFF. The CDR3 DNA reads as TGTGCCAGCAGTTTATTCGTTGGGAGTGGTACCGGGGAGCTGTTTTTT.

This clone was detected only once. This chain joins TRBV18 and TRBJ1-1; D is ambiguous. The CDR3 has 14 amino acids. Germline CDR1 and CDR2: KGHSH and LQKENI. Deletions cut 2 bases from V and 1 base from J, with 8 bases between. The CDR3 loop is CASSPNTENTEAFF. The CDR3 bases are TGTGCCAGCTCACCAAATACGGAGAACACTGAAGCTTTCTTT.

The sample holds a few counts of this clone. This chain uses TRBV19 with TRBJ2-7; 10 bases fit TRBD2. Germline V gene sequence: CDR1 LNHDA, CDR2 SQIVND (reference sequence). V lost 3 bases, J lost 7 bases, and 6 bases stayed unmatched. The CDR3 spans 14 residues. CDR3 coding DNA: TGTGCCAGTAGTATCGTAGCGGGAGGACCGGAGCAGTACTTC. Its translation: CASSIVAGGPEQYF.

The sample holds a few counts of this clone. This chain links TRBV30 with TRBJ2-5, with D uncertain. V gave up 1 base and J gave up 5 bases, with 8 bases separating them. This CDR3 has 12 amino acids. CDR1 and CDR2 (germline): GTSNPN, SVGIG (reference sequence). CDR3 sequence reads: CAWSASGETQYF. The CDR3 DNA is TGTGCCTGGAGTGCCAGTGGTGAGACCCAGTACTTC.

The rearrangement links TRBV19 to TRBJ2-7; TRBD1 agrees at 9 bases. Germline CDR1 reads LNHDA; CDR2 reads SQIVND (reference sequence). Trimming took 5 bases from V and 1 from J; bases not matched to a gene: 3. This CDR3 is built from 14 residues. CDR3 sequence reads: CASSRTGESYEQYF. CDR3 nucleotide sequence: TGTGCCAGTAGTCGGACAGGGGAATCCTACGAGCAGTACTTC.

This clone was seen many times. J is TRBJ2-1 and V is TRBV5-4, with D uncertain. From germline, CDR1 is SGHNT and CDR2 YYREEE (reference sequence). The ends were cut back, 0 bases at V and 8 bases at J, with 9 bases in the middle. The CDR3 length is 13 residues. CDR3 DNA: TGTGCCAGCAGCTTGGAGCACAGCGATGAGCAGTTCTTC. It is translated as CASSLEHSDEQFF.

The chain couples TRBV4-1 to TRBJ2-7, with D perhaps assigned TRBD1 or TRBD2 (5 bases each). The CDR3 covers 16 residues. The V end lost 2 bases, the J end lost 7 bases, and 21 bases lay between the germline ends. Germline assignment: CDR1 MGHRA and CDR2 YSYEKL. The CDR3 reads CASSQMGRGAKTEQYF. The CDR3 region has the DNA TGCGCCAGCAGCCAAATGGGGAGAGGGGCGAAAACAGAGCAGTACTTC.

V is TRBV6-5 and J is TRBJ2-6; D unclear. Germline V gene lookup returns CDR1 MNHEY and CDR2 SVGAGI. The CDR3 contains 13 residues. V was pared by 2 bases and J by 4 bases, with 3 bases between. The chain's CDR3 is CASSYPGANVLTF. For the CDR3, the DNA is TGTGCCAGCAGTTACCCGGGGGCCAACGTCCTGACTTTC.

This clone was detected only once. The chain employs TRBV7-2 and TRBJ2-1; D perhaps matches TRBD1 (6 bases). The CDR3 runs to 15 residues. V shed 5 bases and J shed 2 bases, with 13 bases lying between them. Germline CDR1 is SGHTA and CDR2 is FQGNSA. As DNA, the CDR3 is TGTGCCAGCAGCGCACAGGGTGGTACCTACAATGAGCAGTTCTTC. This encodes CASSAQGGTYNEQFF.

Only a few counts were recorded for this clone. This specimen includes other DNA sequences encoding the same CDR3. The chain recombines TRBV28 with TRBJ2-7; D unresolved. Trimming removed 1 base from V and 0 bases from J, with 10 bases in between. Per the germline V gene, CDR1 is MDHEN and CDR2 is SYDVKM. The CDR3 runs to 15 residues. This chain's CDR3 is CASSLSPRSSYEQYF. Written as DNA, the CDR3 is TGTGCCAGCAGTTTATCCCCCCGGTCCTCCTACGAGCAGTACTTC.

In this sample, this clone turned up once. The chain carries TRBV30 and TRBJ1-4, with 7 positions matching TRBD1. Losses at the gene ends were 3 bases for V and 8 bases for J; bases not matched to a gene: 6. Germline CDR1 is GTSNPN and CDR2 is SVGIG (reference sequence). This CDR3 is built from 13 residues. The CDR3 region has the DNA TGTGCCTGGAGGGCAGGGGGAAGCGAAAAACTGTTTTTT. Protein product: CAWRAGGSEKLFF. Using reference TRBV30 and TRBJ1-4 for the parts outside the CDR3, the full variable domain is SQTIHQWPATLVQPVGSPLSLECTVEGTSNPNLYWYRQAAGRGLQLLFYSVGIGQISSEVPQNLSASRPQDRQFILSSKKLLLSDSGFYLCAWRAGGSEKLFFGSGTQLSVL.

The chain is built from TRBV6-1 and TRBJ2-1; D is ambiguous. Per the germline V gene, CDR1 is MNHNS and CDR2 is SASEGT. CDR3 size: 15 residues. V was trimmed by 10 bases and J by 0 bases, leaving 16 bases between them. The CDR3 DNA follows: TGTGCCACCAGCCTGGATCCCAGCTCCTACAATGAGCAGTTCTTC. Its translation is CATSLDPSSYNEQFF.

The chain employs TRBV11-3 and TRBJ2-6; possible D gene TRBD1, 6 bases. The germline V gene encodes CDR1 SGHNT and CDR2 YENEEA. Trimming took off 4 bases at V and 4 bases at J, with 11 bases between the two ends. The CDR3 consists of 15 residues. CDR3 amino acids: CASSSSGAGANVLTF. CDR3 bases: TGTGCCAGCAGCTCATCAGGGGCCGGGGCCAACGTCCTGACTTTC.

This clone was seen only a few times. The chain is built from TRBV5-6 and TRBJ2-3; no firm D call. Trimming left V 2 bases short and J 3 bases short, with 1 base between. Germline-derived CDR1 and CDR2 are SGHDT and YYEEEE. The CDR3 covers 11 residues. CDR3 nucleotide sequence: TGTGCCAGCAGCTTAACAGATACGCAGTATTTT. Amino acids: CASSLTDTQYF.

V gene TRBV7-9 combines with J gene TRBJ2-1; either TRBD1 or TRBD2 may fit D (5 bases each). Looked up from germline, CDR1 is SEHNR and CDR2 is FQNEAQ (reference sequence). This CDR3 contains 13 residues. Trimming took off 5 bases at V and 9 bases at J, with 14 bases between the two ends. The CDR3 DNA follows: TGTGCCAGCAGCAAAGGGACCTGGGGTGAGCAGTTCTTC. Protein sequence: CASSKGTWGEQFF.

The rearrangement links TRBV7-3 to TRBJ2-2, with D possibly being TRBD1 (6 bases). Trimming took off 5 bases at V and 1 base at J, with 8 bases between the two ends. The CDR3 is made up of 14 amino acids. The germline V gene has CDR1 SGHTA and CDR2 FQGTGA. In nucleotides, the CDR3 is TGTGCCAGCAGCCAGGGACAGAACACCGGGGAGCTGTTTTTT. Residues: CASSQGQNTGELFF.

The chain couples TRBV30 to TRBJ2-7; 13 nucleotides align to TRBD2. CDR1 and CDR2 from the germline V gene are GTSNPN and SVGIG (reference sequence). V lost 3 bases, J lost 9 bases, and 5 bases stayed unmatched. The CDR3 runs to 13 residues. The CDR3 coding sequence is TGTGCCTGGAGACTAGCGGGAGGGCGCGGGCAGTACTTC. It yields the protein CAWRLAGGRGQYF.